The present entry profiles one T cell receptor beta chain with its context. Its antigen remains undetermined. Just one base apart from a much larger clone, this may be a read error. These data come from a study of T cells in Graves' hyperthyroidism and ophthalmopathy (dated by TCRdb to 2018 to 2020). Regarding the study in general: Peripheral blood samples were taken at initial diagnosis, before any treatment was given. TCR V-J signatures able to tell the groups apart were searched for in a discovery cohort of 90 to 100 patients, of whom 40 to 45 had Graves' ophthalmopathy and 57 had stable Graves' hyperthyroidism. Prospective prediction of ophthalmopathy was tested in an independent validation cohort of 18 to 20 hyperthyroidism patients and approximately 17 patients who later progressed to ophthalmopathy. The 85 to 100 discovery patients were divided at random into training and test sets in a 7:3 ratio. Thyroid tissue and blood T-cell repertoires from six Graves' hyperthyroidism patients were also compared in the study. Following sampling, methimazole starting at 30 mg daily was given to hyperthyroidism patients, and high-dose intravenous methylprednisolone was given to ophthalmopathy patients. The paper reports TCR Vbeta CDR3 sequencing of some 140 peripheral blood samples: 43 ophthalmopathy, fewer than 80 hyperthyroidism and around 17 progressor patients. Results the study describes overall, beyond this receptor: Ophthalmopathy was separated from stable hyperthyroidism by a 13 V-J signature model, with about 88% sensitivity and about 81% specificity obtained in cross-validation and 80%/75% obtained in testing. Sample size was not statistically predetermined, and blinding of investigators to group allocation was not performed. In validation, the model predicted progression to ophthalmopathy with approximately 71% sensitivity and 72.22% specificity, a median of around 6.6 months before onset. Blood samples also contained most of the expanded thyroid clonotypes (frequency above 0.001), which suggests that blood repertoires may reflect thyroid immune responses.

The TCR beta CDR3 regions were amplified from the RNA transcripts. The first round of RT-PCR for the TCR CDR3 was performed with the HTBI primer set and the Qiagen OneStep RT-PCR kit. A second multiplex PCR round built the libraries, followed by size selection and purification. Sequencing of the libraries was done on an Illumina HiSeq2000 using paired-end 100 bp reads. Regarding the original processing steps: Raw data were processed with SOAPnuke, discarding reads with adapters, uncalled bases, mean Phred below 15, or no exact constant-primer or identifier match. High-quality paired reads were merged using COPE v1.2.5, and each unique nucleotide sequence was defined as a clonotype. Clonotypes were aligned to IMGT TRBV, TRBD and TRBJ reference segments using MiTCR v1.1. Only V-J combinations with frequency above 0.0001, covering about 99% of repertoires, were analysed. A TCS score was defined as the ratio between F50 (clonal expansion) and ExV (chaos), using BLOSUM62-based TCRdist between CDR3 peptides within each V-J. Welch's t-statistics and random forest reduced 514 V-J features to 10 to 15, which were used in a naive Bayes classifier (R e1071). The Morisita-Horn index was used to measure how similar the thyroid and blood repertoires were. TCRdb handled the public reads itself, with Q25 trimming in fastp and clone calling in MiXCR, and kept productive beta chains. Rows merge per CDR3 protein into single entries with the most common DNA and genes. The authors' filters were not applied to this entry. Present in this sample are nearly 750,000 distinct CDR3 sequences, roughly a third of which were seen just once. Jointly, the top ten make up roughly 30% of the sample.

Graves' hyperthyroidism was defined as stable when no progression to ophthalmopathy occurred over 18 months of follow-up. Hyperthyroidism patients were newly diagnosed, with disease duration under 2 months, and aged 18 to 65 years. The study excluded patients with uncontrolled infections, other autoimmune diseases, pregnancy or lactation. Diagnoses relied on clinical symptoms, serum thyroxine and TRAb, thyroid ultrasound and orbital computed tomography. PBMCs were isolated from around 10 ml of fresh peripheral blood by Ficoll-Paque density gradient centrifugation. Total RNA was extracted using Trizol reagent, and RNA quality was assessed on an Agilent 2100 Bioanalyzer. The receptor was derived from a middle-aged woman with Graves' hyperthyroidism. Sequencing was performed on blood.

In nucleotides, the sequence is TGTGCCAGCATGCGACAGGGCGATGGCTACACCTTC. This codes for CASMRQGDGYTF. The rearranged segments are TRBV12-3 or TRBV12-4 and TRBJ1-2; the central 7 bases match TRBD1. The CDR3 runs 12 residues from the cysteine to the phenylalanine. Solely the CDR3 DNA is kept, with 36 bases framed from the first base. From V the trimming removes 7 bases and from J it removes 6 bases, while the gene matches leave 5 bases of the junction unaccounted for.